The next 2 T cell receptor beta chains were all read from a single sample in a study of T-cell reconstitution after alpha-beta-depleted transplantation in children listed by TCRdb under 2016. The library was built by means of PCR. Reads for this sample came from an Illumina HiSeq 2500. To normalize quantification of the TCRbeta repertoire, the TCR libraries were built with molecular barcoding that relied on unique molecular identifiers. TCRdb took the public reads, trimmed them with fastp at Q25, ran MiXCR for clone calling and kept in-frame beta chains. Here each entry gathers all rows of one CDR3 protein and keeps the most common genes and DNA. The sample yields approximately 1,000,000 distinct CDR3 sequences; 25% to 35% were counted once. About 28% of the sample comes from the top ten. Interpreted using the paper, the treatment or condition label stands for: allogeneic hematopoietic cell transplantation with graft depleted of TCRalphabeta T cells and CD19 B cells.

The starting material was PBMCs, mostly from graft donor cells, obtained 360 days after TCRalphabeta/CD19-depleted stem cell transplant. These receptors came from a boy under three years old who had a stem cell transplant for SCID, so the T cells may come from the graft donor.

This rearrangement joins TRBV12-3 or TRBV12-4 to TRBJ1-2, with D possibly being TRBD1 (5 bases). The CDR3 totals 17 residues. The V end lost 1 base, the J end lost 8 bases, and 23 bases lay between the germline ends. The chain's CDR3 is CASSLGRKIQGNWGYTF. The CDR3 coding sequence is TGTGCCAGCAGTTTAGGCCGGAAGATTCAGGGAAATTGGGGCTACACCTTC.

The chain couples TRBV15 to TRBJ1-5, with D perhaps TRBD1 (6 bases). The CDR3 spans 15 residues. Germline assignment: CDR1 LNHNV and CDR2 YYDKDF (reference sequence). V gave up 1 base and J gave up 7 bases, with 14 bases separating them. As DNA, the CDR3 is TGTGCCACCAGCAGAGGGGCAGGGGCGGGCCAGCCCCAGCATTTT. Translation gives CATSRGAGAGQPQHF.